The present T cell receptor beta chain was sequenced within a study of CD8 T cells in Susac syndrome. Reverse transcription of about 0.45 to 1 ug RNA was performed with random hexamers. TCRdb ran MiXCR on the immunoSEQ multiplex PCR reads and lists one entry per CDR3 protein. Here the sample spans a few hundred thousand distinct CDR3 sequences, about 85% being singletons. The CDR3 is 12 residues long. Germline lookup yields CDR1 ENHRY and CDR2 SYGVKD. V gave up 2 bases and J gave up 2 bases, with 3 bases separating them. The clonotype comes from a human donor with multiple sclerosis. The chain is built from TRBV10-3 and TRBJ2-5; D call uncertain. Sequencing was performed on CD8+ T cells from PBMCs. For the CDR3, the DNA is TGTGCCATCAGTGAGACGCAAGAGACCCAGTACTTC. It encodes CAISETQETQYF.